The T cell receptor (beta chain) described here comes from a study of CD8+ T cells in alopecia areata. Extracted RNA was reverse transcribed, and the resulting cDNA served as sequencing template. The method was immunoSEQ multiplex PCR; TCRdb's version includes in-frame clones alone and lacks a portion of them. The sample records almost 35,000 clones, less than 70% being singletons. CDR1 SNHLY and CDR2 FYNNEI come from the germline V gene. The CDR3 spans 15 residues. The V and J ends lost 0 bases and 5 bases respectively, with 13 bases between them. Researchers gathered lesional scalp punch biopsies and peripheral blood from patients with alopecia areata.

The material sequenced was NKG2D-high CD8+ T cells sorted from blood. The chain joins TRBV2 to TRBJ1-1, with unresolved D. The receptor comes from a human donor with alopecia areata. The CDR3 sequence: CASSEALPVGTEAFF. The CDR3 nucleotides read TGTGCCAGCAGTGAAGCGTTGCCAGTCGGTACTGAAGCTTTCTTT.